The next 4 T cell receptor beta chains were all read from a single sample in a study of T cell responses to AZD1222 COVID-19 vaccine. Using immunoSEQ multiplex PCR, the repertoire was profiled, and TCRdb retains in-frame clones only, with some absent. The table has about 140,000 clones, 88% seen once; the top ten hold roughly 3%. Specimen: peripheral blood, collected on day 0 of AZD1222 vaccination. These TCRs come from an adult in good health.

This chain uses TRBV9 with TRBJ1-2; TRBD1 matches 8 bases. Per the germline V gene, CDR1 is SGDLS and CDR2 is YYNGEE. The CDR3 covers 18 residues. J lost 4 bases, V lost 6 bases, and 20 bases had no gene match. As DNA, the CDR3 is TGTGCCAGCACTCCCTCAGGGCAGGGGGCCACAACTGGCTATGGCTACACCTTC. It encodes CASTPSGQGATTGYGYTF.

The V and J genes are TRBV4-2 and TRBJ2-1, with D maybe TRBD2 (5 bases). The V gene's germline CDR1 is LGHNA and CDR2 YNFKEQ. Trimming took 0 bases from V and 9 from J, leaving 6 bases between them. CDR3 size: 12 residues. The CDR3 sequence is CASSQDRGEQFF. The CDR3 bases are TGTGCCAGCAGCCAAGATCGGGGTGAGCAGTTCTTC.

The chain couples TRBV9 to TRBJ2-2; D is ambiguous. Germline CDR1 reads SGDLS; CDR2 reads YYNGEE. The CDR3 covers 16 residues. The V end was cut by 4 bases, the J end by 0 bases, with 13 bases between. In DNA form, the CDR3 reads TGTGCCAGCAGCCATCCCCTCGGAACGAACACCGGGGAGCTGTTTTTT. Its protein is CASSHPLGTNTGELFF.

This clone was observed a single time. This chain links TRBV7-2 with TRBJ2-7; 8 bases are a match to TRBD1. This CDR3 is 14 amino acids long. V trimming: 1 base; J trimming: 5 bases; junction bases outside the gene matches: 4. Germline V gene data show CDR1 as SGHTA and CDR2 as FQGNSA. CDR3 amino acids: CASSLGQGMHEQYF. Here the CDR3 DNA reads TGTGCCAGCAGCTTAGGACAGGGGATGCACGAGCAGTACTTC.